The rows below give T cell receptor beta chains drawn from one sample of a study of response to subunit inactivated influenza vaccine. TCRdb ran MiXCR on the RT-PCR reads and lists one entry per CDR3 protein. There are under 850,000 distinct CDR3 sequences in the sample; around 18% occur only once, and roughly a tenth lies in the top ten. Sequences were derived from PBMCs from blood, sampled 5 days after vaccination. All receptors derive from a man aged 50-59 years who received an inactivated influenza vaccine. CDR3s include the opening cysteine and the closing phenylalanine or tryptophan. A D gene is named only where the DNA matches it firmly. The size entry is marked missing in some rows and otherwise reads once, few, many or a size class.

TGCGCCAGCAGCCTGGGATCAGGGCACACCGGGGAGCTGTTTTTT CASSLGSGHTGELFF TRBJ2-2 . 15 TRBV5-1 .
TGTGCCAGCACCCCCGGGACTAGCGGGGGGGCAGATACGCAGTATTTT CASTPGTSGGADTQYF TRBJ2-3 TRBD2 16 TRBV12-3/TRBV12-4 .
TGTGCCAGCAGCTCTCGGACAGGGAACTACGAGCAGTACTTC CASSSRTGNYEQYF TRBJ2-7 TRBD1 14 TRBV11-1 .
TGTGCCAGCAGACCGACAGGGCGCGGAGAGACCCAGTACTTC CASRPTGRGETQYF TRBJ2-5 TRBD1 14 TRBV6-6 many
TGTGCCAGCAGTTTAAAGGGCAACTCCTACGAGCAGTACTTC CASSLKGNSYEQYF TRBJ2-7 . 14 TRBV27 few
TGTGCCAGCAGTGAGTCCCGGACAGGGCTTGAAAAACTGTTTTTT CASSESRTGLEKLFF TRBJ1-4 TRBD1 15 TRBV2 few
TGTGCCAGCAGTTCCCCAGGACAGGCCGGGGAGCTGTTTTTT CASSSPGQAGELFF TRBJ2-2 TRBD1 14 TRBV6-5 many
TGCAGTGCCCCGCGGGACAGGGGGCAAGATACGCAGTATTTT CSAPRDRGQDTQYF TRBJ2-3 TRBD1 14 TRBV20-1 .
TGTGCCAGCAGTTACCCAGACGGCACAGATACGCAGTATTTT CASSYPDGTDTQYF TRBJ2-3 . 14 TRBV28 .
TGCAGTGCTAGAGACAGCGGGAATTACGAGCAGTACTTC CSARDSGNYEQYF TRBJ2-7 TRBD2 13 TRBV20-1 few
TGTGCCAGCAGTTCGCGGGACAGGGTCCCCTACGAGCAGTACTTC CASSSRDRVPYEQYF TRBJ2-7 TRBD1 15 TRBV7-9 .
TGTGCCAGCAGCCCGGTAGGGGAGCTGTTTTTT CASSPVGELFF TRBJ2-2 . 11 TRBV7-9 .
TGCGCCAGCAGCCAAGAGTCGGTCGGGGCTGAAGCTTTCTTT CASSQESVGAEAFF TRBJ1-1 . 14 TRBV4-3 .
TGCAGCGTTCCAGGAGGGGAAAAACTGTTTTTT CSVPGGEKLFF TRBJ1-4 . 11 TRBV29-1 .
TGCAGTGCTAGAGCACTGGCAGGGGATACCTATGGCTACACCTTC CSARALAGDTYGYTF TRBJ1-2 . 15 TRBV20-1 few
TGCAGTGCAAGGGACTTCCAACTAGAGACCCAGTACTTC CSARDFQLETQYF TRBJ2-5 . 13 TRBV20-1 few
TGTGCCAGCAGCACAAGATGGAGTCAAGAGACCCAGTACTTC CASSTRWSQETQYF TRBJ2-5 . 14 TRBV7-9 .
TGTGCCAGCACTCTAAGCGGGGGGGGAGGGAATGAGCAGTTCTTC CASTLSGGGGNEQFF TRBJ2-1 TRBD2 15 TRBV7-2 few
TGTGCCAGCAGTCCCGTCTACAATGAGCAGTTCTTC CASSPVYNEQFF TRBJ2-1 . 12 TRBV12-3/TRBV12-4 many
TGTGCCAGCAGCTTTGCGGGACCGACATACGAGCAGTACTTC CASSFAGPTYEQYF TRBJ2-7 . 14 TRBV7-2 few
TGCGCCAGCAGCCAAGATGCCCCGAACACCGGGGAGCTGTTTTTT CASSQDAPNTGELFF TRBJ2-2 . 15 TRBV4-3 few
TGCAGTGCTGCCCAGGGGGAAGATCAGCCCCAGCATTTT CSAAQGEDQPQHF TRBJ1-5 TRBD1 13 TRBV20-1 few
TGTGCCAGCATGTTAAGGGGGATTGGAGAGACCCAGTACTTC CASMLRGIGETQYF TRBJ2-5 . 14 TRBV7-2 .
TGTGCCATCAGTCGGCCTACAGCCAATGAGCAGTTCTTC CAISRPTANEQFF TRBJ2-1 . 13 TRBV28 .
TGTGCCAGCAGTAGGGAGGGAAACTATGGCTACACCTTC CASSREGNYGYTF TRBJ1-2 . 13 TRBV6-6 few
TGTGCCATCAGTGAGTTGACAGACTATGGCTACACCTTC CAISELTDYGYTF TRBJ1-2 . 13 TRBV10-3 .
TGCAGTGCTACACAGGGGGCCGCTGAAGCTTTCTTT CSATQGAAEAFF TRBJ1-1 TRBD1 12 TRBV20-1 few
TGTGCCGGGGCGAGGGGAGTGGAAGATACGCAGTATTTT CAGARGVEDTQYF TRBJ2-3 . 13 TRBV7-9 .
TGCAGCGTTGCCCGCGGGGCTTTGCAGTATTTT CSVARGALQYF TRBJ2-3 . 11 TRBV29-1 few
TGTGCCAGCAGCGTAGTTTTCAGGGGTGGGGGTTATAGCAATCAGCCCCAGCATTTT CASSVVFRGGGYSNQPQHF TRBJ1-5 . 19 TRBV9 .
TGCGCCAGCAGCCAAGGGGACCAGAGCTCCTACAATGAGCAGTTCTTC CASSQGDQSSYNEQFF TRBJ2-1 . 16 TRBV4-3 many
TGTGCCAGCAGTGAAGCGTTTGGGGGACGGGGCGAAAAACTGTTTTTT CASSEAFGGRGEKLFF TRBJ1-4 . 16 TRBV2 .
TGTGCCAGCAGCCAGATCGGGACGGTCTCTGGAAACACCATATATTTT CASSQIGTVSGNTIYF TRBJ1-3 . 16 TRBV7-9 .
TGTGCCTCGAGGGGGGTCACCGGGGAGCTGTTTTTT CASRGVTGELFF TRBJ2-2 . 12 TRBV30 few
TGCGCCAGCAGCTTGGGACTTAAAGAAGAGACCCAGTACTTC CASSLGLKEETQYF TRBJ2-5 . 14 TRBV5-1 few
TGCAGCGTTGATCGGGCCTACACAGATACGCAGTATTTT CSVDRAYTDTQYF TRBJ2-3 . 13 TRBV29-1 few
TGTGCCAGCAGCACCGGGACCTTCACAGATACGCAGTATTTT CASSTGTFTDTQYF TRBJ2-3 . 14 TRBV7-9 few
TGTGCCAGCAGCTTAAATCTGAGTGAGCAGTTCTTC CASSLNLSEQFF TRBJ2-1 . 12 TRBV7-9 .